The rows below give T cell receptor beta chains drawn from one sample of a study of OX40 agonist ivuxolimab in advanced cancers. TCRdb keeps only in-frame clones here, not all; method: immunoSEQ multiplex PCR. In the table there are over 45,000 clones, roughly 84% of which are singletons. The sample consisted of CD4+ or CD8+ T cells sorted from blood, taken in a trial of the OX40 agonist ivuxolimab. The receptors originated from an adult with an advanced solid tumor such as melanoma, head and neck, liver or kidney cancer. Each CDR3 is given with its conserved first and last residue. A D gene is named only where the DNA matches it firmly. The size field is filled for only some rows; it gives once, few, many or a size class.

J gene	clone size	V gene	D gene	CDR3 DNA	CDR3 protein
TRBJ1-1	NA	TRBV6-6	NA	TGTGCCAGCAGAATTAATCGACAGGCCGTGGGCACTGAAGCTTTCTTT	CASRINRQAVGTEAFF
TRBJ2-7	NA	TRBV29-1	NA	TGCAGCGTTGGAAGGGTGTCCTACGAGCAGTACTTC	CSVGRVSYEQYF
TRBJ2-1	NA	TRBV12-5	TRBD2	TGTGCTAGTGGTTTGGACCTTAGCGGGGGCCGAAACAATGAGCAGTTCTTC	CASGLDLSGGRNNEQFF
TRBJ1-1	NA	TRBV20-1	NA	TGCAGTGCCAAAGGGGGCACTGAAGCTTTCTTT	CSAKGGTEAFF
TRBJ2-7	NA	TRBV5-6	TRBD1	TGTGCCAGCAGCCGGACCGACAGGGGGCTGAGTGAGCAGTACTTC	CASSRTDRGLSEQYF
TRBJ1-1	NA	TRBV7-8	NA	TGTGCCAGCAGGAGCCTGGATGAAGCTTTCTTT	CASRSLDEAFF
TRBJ2-1	NA	TRBV5-1	TRBD2	TGCGCCAGCAGCTTGTTGGGACTAGCGGTCTTCTACAATGAGCAGTTCTTC	CASSLLGLAVFYNEQFF
TRBJ2-7	NA	TRBV6-1	TRBD2	TGTGCCAGCAGTCCTAGCGGGGGATACTCCTACGAGCAGTACTTC	CASSPSGGYSYEQYF
TRBJ2-7	once	TRBV5-4	NA	TGTGCCAGCAGAAGAGGTGAGGGCCTCCTTTACGAGCAGTACTTC	CASRRGEGLLYEQYF
TRBJ1-3	once	TRBV11-1	NA	TGTGCCAGCAGCTTAACCGGGAATGGAAACACCATATATTTT	CASSLTGNGNTIYF
TRBJ2-2	NA	TRBV19	TRBD1	TGTGCCAGTAAGGGGACAGGCTACACCGGGGAGCTGTTTTTT	CASKGTGYTGELFF
TRBJ2-7	once	TRBV12-5	NA	TGTGCTAGTGGTTTGTTCGCCTACGAGCAGTACTTC	CASGLFAYEQYF
TRBJ1-2	NA	TRBV11-3	TRBD1	TGTGCCAGCAGATCTAGGACAGGGGGCGTTGGCTACACCTTC	CASRSRTGGVGYTF
TRBJ1-2	few	TRBV6-5	TRBD1	TGTGCCAGCAGTTATTTACGGACAGGGGGGGCCTATGGCTACACCTTC	CASSYLRTGGAYGYTF
TRBJ2-1	NA	TRBV5-1	NA	TGCGCCAGCAGCTATGGAGGGCTAGGAACCAATGAGCAGTTCTTC	CASSYGGLGTNEQFF
TRBJ1-1	NA	TRBV7-6	NA	TGTGCCAGCAGCTTAGGCTCCAACACTGAAGCTTTCTTT	CASSLGSNTEAFF
TRBJ1-2	NA	TRBV7-2	NA	TGTGCCAGCAGCTTAGATTTCGGGACCTATGGGGGCTACACCTTC	CASSLDFGTYGGYTF
TRBJ1-5	NA	TRBV4-1	TRBD1	TGCGCCAGCAGCCATCAGGGGGGCAATCAGCCCCAGCATTTT	CASSHQGGNQPQHF
TRBJ2-7	NA	TRBV5-1	TRBD1	TGCGCCAGCAGCTCCCAGCCAGGGGGCAGCGTATACGAGCAGTACTTC	CASSSQPGGSVYEQYF
TRBJ2-2	NA	TRBV5-1	TRBD1	TGCGCCAGCAGCCCTCGACAGGGCACGAACACCGGGGAGCTGTTTTTT	CASSPRQGTNTGELFF
TRBJ1-6	NA	TRBV19	NA	TGTGCCAGTAGAAATCTTGCTAGAAATTCACCCCTCCACTTT	CASRNLARNSPLHF
TRBJ1-4	few	TRBV30	NA	TGTGCCTGGAGCGCTAAGGTCGAAAAACTGTTTTTT	CAWSAKVEKLFF